This T cell receptor beta chain stems from a study of tumor-infiltrating lymphocytes in oesophageal squamous cell carcinoma. This clonotype has a single count. The CDR3 runs 13 residues. Per germline, CDR1 SGHTA and CDR2 FQGTGA. Via MiXCR, TCRdb re-called the PCR reads, giving one row per CDR3 protein. The table lists over 14,000 distinct CDR3 sequences, about 50% of them singletons. V usage is TRBV7-3 and J usage is TRBJ2-5; 7 bases match TRBD1. The J call may not be correct, given that the DNA end is closer to TRBJ2-7. This TCR derives from a male donor with esophageal squamous cell carcinoma. The specimen sequenced was blood. The CDR3 here is CASSSYRGDEQYF. The CDR3 nucleotides are TGTGCCAGCAGCTCGTACAGGGGCGACGAGCAGTACTTC.